This note documents a single T cell receptor (beta chain) sequence. Per the original data handling: Cell counts per sample came from amplifying reference gene primers. Sequencing was performed with immunoSEQ multiplex PCR; in TCRdb, only in-frame clones are kept and a portion is missing. D and trimming come from the DNA, and the V and J calls and clone size come from that table. The sample records 100,000 to 150,000 clones, 86% being singletons. The sample originates from a study of blood T cell repertoires in COVID-19. About the research overall: Donors in the United States, Italy and Spain gave samples during acute or convalescent COVID-19. PBMCs, B-cell-depleted T cells, or T cells were the source of the cDNA or gDNA that made up the material.

Seattle patients were enrolled during active infection and followed longitudinally. Looked up from germline, CDR1 is MDHEN and CDR2 is SYDVKM. The CDR3 totals 12 residues. J gave up 4 bases and V 7 bases, and 3 bases lay outside the gene matches. The chain is built from TRBV28 and TRBJ1-2, with TRBD1 matching over 7 bases. The sequenced sample was peripheral blood. The sequence derives from a woman in her 70s with COVID-19, enrolled during active disease. The CDR3 loop reads CASTRQGYGYTF. The CDR3 DNA sequence: TGTGCCAGCACGAGACAGGGCTATGGCTACACCTTC.